A single sample gave rise to the 23 T cell receptor beta chains below, sequenced in a study of blood T cell repertoires in COVID-19. Clones were read by immunoSEQ multiplex PCR, and TCRdb kept only the in-frame ones, dropping some. The repertoire holds approximately 250,000 clones, with 70% to 85% as singletons. Sequenced input: PBMCs or T cells enriched from blood (not recorded which). The origin of the receptors is a man in his forties who had recovered from COVID-19.

The chain uses TRBV2 and TRBJ2-2, with 13 bases fitting TRBD2. V gave up 4 bases and J gave up 8 bases; unmatched junction bases: 4. The CDR3 sequence is 15 residues long. The V gene's germline CDR1 is SNHLY and CDR2 FYNNEI. This CDR3 is CASSARTSGGGELFF. The DNA for the CDR3 is TGTGCCAGCAGTGCCAGGACTAGCGGGGGTGGGGAGCTGTTTTTT. Complete variable domain (other parts from reference TRBV2 and TRBJ2-2): EPEVTQTPSHQVTQMGQEVILRCVPISNHLYFYWYRQILGQKVEFLVSFYNNEISEKSEIFDDQFSVERPDGSNFTLKIRSTKLEDSAMYFCASSARTSGGGELFFGEGSRLTVL.

CDR3 sequence reads: CATSRDRGQGANQPQHF. The CDR3, as DNA: TGTGCCACCAGCAGAGATAGGGGACAGGGGGCGAACCAGCCCCAGCATTTT. This rearrangement joins TRBV15 to TRBJ1-5; 12 nucleotides agree with TRBD1. V shed 0 bases, J shed 7 bases, and the junction held 7 bases outside the gene matches. Germline values: CDR1 LNHNV, CDR2 YYDKDF (reference sequence). This CDR3 has 17 amino acids. Using reference TRBV15 and TRBJ1-5 for the parts outside the CDR3, the full variable domain is DAMVIQNPRYQVTQFGKPVTLSCSQTLNHNVMYWYQQKSSQAPKLLFHYYDKDFNNEADTPDNFQSRRPNTSFCFLDIRSPGLGDTAMYLCATSRDRGQGANQPQHFGDGTRLSIL.

This clone occurred a few times. CDR3 in amino acids: CASRGTAGNTIYF. The CDR3 coding sequence is TGTGCCAGCAGGGGGACAGCTGGAAACACCATATATTTT. J is TRBJ1-3 and V is TRBV7-9; 7 positions match TRBD1. This CDR3 spans 13 amino acids. J lost 2 bases, V lost 6 bases, and 1 base had no gene match. CDR1 is SEHNR and CDR2 is FQNEAQ in the germline V gene (reference sequence).

The chain couples TRBV15 to TRBJ2-5; 10 bases fit TRBD2. V was clipped by 5 bases and J by 5 bases; unmatched bases: 14. The CDR3 contains 17 residues. Germline V gene data show CDR1 as LNHNV and CDR2 as YYDKDF (reference sequence). The CDR3 region is CATSGTSGTSVLETQYF. Here the CDR3 DNA reads TGTGCCACCAGCGGAACATCCGGGACTAGCGTCCTGGAGACCCAGTACTTC. Looking up the rest from reference TRBV15 and TRBJ2-5 gives the full variable domain: DAMVIQNPRYQVTQFGKPVTLSCSQTLNHNVMYWYQQKSSQAPKLLFHYYDKDFNNEADTPDNFQSRRPNTSFCFLDIRSPGLGDTAMYLCATSGTSGTSVLETQYFGPGTRLLVL.

On this clone: Other nucleotide sequences in the sample specify the same CDR3. The chain links TRBV3-1 (or the pseudogene TRBV3-2) to TRBJ1-1; D unresolved. Trimming left V 1 base short and J 4 bases short, with 7 bases between. The V gene's germline CDR1 is LGHDT and CDR2 YNNKEL (reference sequence). The CDR3 covers 13 residues. The CDR3 DNA sequence: TGTGCCAGCAGCCAAGGTCGAGGCACTGAAGCTTTCTTT. Amino acids: CASSQGRGTEAFF.

The chain links TRBV5-5 to TRBJ1-3; D remains unclear. The CDR3 totals 14 residues. Trimming took 6 bases from V and 0 from J, leaving 10 bases between them. CDR1 and CDR2 (germline): SGHKS, YYEKEE (reference sequence). The CDR3 here is CASTKLSSGNTIYF. In nucleotides, the CDR3 is TGTGCCAGCACGAAGCTGAGCTCTGGAAACACCATATATTTT. The variable domain in full, with the rest retrieved from reference TRBV5-5 and TRBJ1-3, is DAGVTQSPTHLIKTRGQQVTLRCSPISGHKSVSWYQQVLGQGPQFIFQYYEKEERGRGNFPDRFSARQFPNYSSELNVNALLLGDSALYLCASTKLSSGNTIYFGEGSWLTVV.

The chain couples TRBV28 to TRBJ1-4, with D maybe TRBD1 (6 bases). The V gene's germline CDR1 is MDHEN and CDR2 SYDVKM. The CDR3 is made up of 15 amino acids. With 6 bases removed from V and 0 bases from J, the gap between germline ends came to 11 bases. The CDR3 is CASSQPGATNEKLFF. For the CDR3, the DNA is TGTGCCAGCAGCCAGCCAGGGGCAACTAATGAAAAACTGTTTTTT.

The genes are TRBV28 and TRBJ2-5, with 7 bases matching TRBD1. J was trimmed by 9 bases and V by 2 bases; bases with no gene match: 6. Per the germline V gene, CDR1 is MDHEN and CDR2 is SYDVKM. There are 13 residues in the CDR3. In DNA, the CDR3 is TGTGCCAGCAGTTTAGGCGGACAGGAGGCCCAGTACTTC. Translated: CASSLGGQEAQYF.

The V call is TRBV4-1, the J call TRBJ2-7; D not resolved. The length of the CDR3 is 13 residues. Germline V gene sequence: CDR1 MGHRA, CDR2 YSYEKL. V was cut by 2 bases and J by 0 bases, with 5 bases left in between. The chain's CDR3 is CASSQISSYEQYF. The CDR3 DNA follows: TGCGCCAGCAGCCAAATCTCCTCCTACGAGCAGTACTTC.

This chain joins TRBV25-1 and TRBJ2-1; 14 bases map to TRBD2. The length of the CDR3 is 13 residues. V trimming: 9 bases; J trimming: 7 bases; junction bases outside the gene matches: 2. Germline V lookup: CDR1 MGHDK, CDR2 SYGVNS. The DNA of the CDR3 is TGTGCCAGTCGGACTAGCGGGGGGAATGAGCAGTTCTTC. Translating gives CASRTSGGNEQFF.

The chain has TRBV18 and TRBJ2-7, with 7 bases lining up with TRBD2. Germline V gives CDR1 KGHSH, CDR2 LQKENI. The CDR3 covers 11 residues. The V segment lost 5 bases and the J segment 7 bases; nucleotides outside the gene matches: 2. The CDR3 loop is CASSSGGEQYF. The CDR3 coding sequence is TGTGCCAGCTCATCGGGGGGTGAGCAGTACTTC.

The chain couples TRBV9 to TRBJ1-1, with 7 bases fitting TRBD1. The CDR3 totals 14 residues. The V gene end was trimmed by 0 bases and the J gene end by 7 bases; junction bases not matched to a gene: 6. Germline CDR1 reads SGDLS; CDR2 reads YYNGEE. Here the CDR3 reads CASSVEVGGFEAFF. The DNA of the CDR3 is TGTGCCAGCAGCGTAGAAGTAGGGGGCTTTGAAGCTTTCTTT.

The chain carries TRBV4-1 and TRBJ1-1, with D possibly TRBD1 on 5 matching bases. The CDR3 runs to 16 residues. Trimming pared 0 bases from V and 4 bases from J, leaving 15 bases between. Germline V CDR1 and CDR2: MGHRA, YSYEKL. This chain's CDR3 is CASSQEGQGGSTEAFF. CDR3 in DNA: TGCGCCAGCAGCCAAGAAGGGCAGGGTGGTTCCACTGAAGCTTTCTTT.

This clone was counted once. V is TRBV7-9 and J is TRBJ2-6, with D possibly TRBD2 on 5 matching bases. Per the germline V gene, CDR1 is SEHNR and CDR2 is FQNEAQ (reference sequence). Trimming cost V 4 bases and J 5 bases, with 12 bases left between them. The CDR3 contains 15 residues. CDR3 nucleotide sequence: TGTGCCAGCAGCTCAGGAGGTTCCAGGGCCAACGTCCTGACTTTC. Protein product: CASSSGGSRANVLTF.

V gene TRBV5-1 combines with J gene TRBJ2-3; no definite D call. Germline V lookup: CDR1 SGHRS, CDR2 YFSETQ. V was pared by 0 bases and J by 4 bases, with 15 bases between. This CDR3 is built from 16 residues. The CDR3 loop is CASSLATFLRPDTQYF. DNA for the CDR3: TGCGCCAGCAGCTTGGCTACCTTCCTGAGGCCAGATACGCAGTATTTT.

This chain uses TRBV28 with TRBJ1-2; no clear D. Between the trimmed V and J ends, which lost 7 bases and 7 bases, there was a span of 10 bases. The CDR3 runs 11 residues. Germline V gene data show CDR1 as MDHEN and CDR2 as SYDVKM. The CDR3 DNA follows: TGTGCCAGCACTACGGAGGCTGGCTACACCTTC. It codes for CASTTEAGYTF.

The chain recombines TRBV27 with TRBJ2-1; 12 bases match TRBD2. Germline V CDR1 and CDR2: MNHEY, SMNVEV (reference sequence). The CDR3 spans 15 residues. Trimming removed 3 bases from V and 8 bases from J; junction bases left unmatched: 5. The CDR3 region has the DNA TGTGCCAGCAGTTTCCCTAGCGGGGGGGCATATGAGCAGTTCTTC. Its translation is CASSFPSGGAYEQFF.

In DNA, the CDR3 is TGTGCCAGCAGCTTAGAGTCAGGGGAGGGGGAGCAGTACTTC. It codes for CASSLESGEGEQYF. The chain uses TRBV7-2 and TRBJ2-7; maybe TRBD2 (7 bases). V lost 1 base to trimming and J lost 7 bases, with 14 bases between them. The CDR3 spans 14 residues. The germline V gene encodes CDR1 SGHTA and CDR2 FQGNSA.

In nucleotides, the CDR3 is TGTGCCAGCAGCCTAGGGGCAGGGGCGGGTGAAAAACTGTTTTTT. As protein: CASSLGAGAGEKLFF. The chain has TRBV7-9 and TRBJ1-4; a possible D gene is TRBD1 (6 bases). V was clipped by 5 bases and J by 7 bases, with 17 bases between them. This CDR3 contains 15 residues. The germline V gene encodes CDR1 SEHNR and CDR2 FQNEAQ (reference sequence). The full variable domain, completed using reference TRBV7-9 and TRBJ1-4, is DTGVSQNPRHKITKRGQNVTFRCDPISEHNRLYWYRQTLGQGPEFLTYFQNEAQLEKSRLLSDRFSAERPKGSFSTLEIQRTEQGDSAMYLCASSLGAGAGEKLFFGSGTQLSVL.

The J gene is TRBJ2-1, the V gene TRBV28, with 7 positions matching TRBD2. J gave up 5 bases and V 4 bases, and 11 bases lay outside the gene matches. This CDR3 is 16 amino acids long. Germline assignment: CDR1 MDHEN and CDR2 SYDVKM. CDR3 sequence (DNA): TGTGCCAGCAGTTCCCTCGGGGAGGGGCGTAACAATGAGCAGTTCTTC. Translation gives CASSSLGEGRNNEQFF.

The chain carries TRBV29-1 and TRBJ1-2; D is unclear. V lost 4 bases and J 1 base, leaving 10 bases between the germline ends. Germline values: CDR1 SQVTM, CDR2 ANQGSEA. The CDR3 length is 13 residues. Written as DNA, the CDR3 is TGCAGCGTTGCAGTCGCCGTTAACTATGGCTACACCTTC. Its protein is CSVAVAVNYGYTF.

The chain joins TRBV9 to TRBJ1-1; the D is unclear. The CDR3 totals 12 residues. The germline V gene encodes CDR1 SGDLS and CDR2 YYNGEE. CDR3 in DNA: TGTGCTAAAGCAGGCCTGAACACTGAAGCTTTCTTT. It codes for CAKAGLNTEAFF.

The chain employs TRBV7-9 and TRBJ1-2; tentative D call: TRBD1 (5 bases). This CDR3 region has 13 residues. V lost 0 bases, J lost 13 bases, and 15 bases lay in between. The germline V gene has CDR1 SEHNR and CDR2 FQNEAQ (reference sequence). Here the CDR3 reads CASSLATASTITF. The CDR3 DNA is TGTGCCAGCAGCTTAGCGACAGCCAGCACGATCACCTTC.